This T cell receptor beta chain is from a study of T cell changes during pregnancy in multiple sclerosis. Germline CDR1 is MNHEY and CDR2 is SMNVEV (reference sequence). The V end lost 11 bases, the J end lost 4 bases, and 15 bases lay between the germline ends. The CDR3 extends over 13 amino acids. Profiled with immunoSEQ multiplex PCR; TCRdb holds only in-frame clones, not every one. Altogether 80,000 to 100,000 clones are present, approximately 92% being singletons, with the ten largest covering roughly 2.7%. Sequences were derived from peripheral blood, sampled in the first trimester of pregnancy. The chain uses TRBV27 and TRBJ1-5; D remains unclear. This sequence was found in a female donor with multiple sclerosis, enrolled in a pregnancy study. As DNA, the CDR3 is TGTGCCTCCCGGCGGGGTTCAAATCAGCCCCAGCATTTT. Translated, it gives CASRRGSNQPQHF.